This entry concerns a single T cell receptor (beta chain). This clone is classified as large (0.1 to 1%). Its specific antigen is unknown. No base quality values were provided; no much bigger clone lies one nucleotide off. The trial excluded patients who had a history of autoimmune disease or who were on systemic immunosuppression. Peripheral blood for TCR sequencing was drawn from every dose cohort at baseline, at cycle 4 day 1 and at cycle 7 day 1. The samples were drawn from a first-in-human, open-label, multicenter phase I dose-escalation trial of ivuxolimab. Adults with locally advanced or metastatic melanoma, renal cell carcinoma, hepatocellular carcinoma or head and neck squamous cell carcinoma were enrolled in the trial. Before TCR sequencing, CD4+ and CD8+ T cells were separately sorted from peripheral blood. Trimmed from V: 3 bases; trimmed from J: 2 bases; junction bases lacking a gene match: 9. Counted from cysteine to phenylalanine, this CDR3 has 16 amino acids. The CDR3 DNA has 48 bases and is translated from base 1. CDR1 and CDR2, per the germline V gene, are SGHAT and FQNNGV.

These data belong to a study of OX40 agonist ivuxolimab in advanced cancers. Concerning the study at large: The costimulatory receptor OX40 (CD134) was targeted by ivuxolimab, a fully human IgG2 agonistic monoclonal antibody. Intravenous ivuxolimab was administered to patients every 2 weeks at six dose levels: 0.01, 0.1, 0.3, 1.5, 3 and 10 mg/kg. Of the approximately 50 dose-escalation patients, hepatocellular carcinoma was present in about 19, melanoma in roughly 15, renal cell carcinoma in 9 and head and neck cancer in 9. The dose-escalation cohort was 82.7% male with a mean age of approximately 59 years, ranging from about 23 to 85. Prior anti-PD-1, anti-PD-L1 or anti-CTLA-4 therapy was permitted, and approximately 39% of dose-escalation patients had received checkpoint inhibitors. Partial responses occurred in three dose-escalation patients, of whom one had hepatocellular carcinoma and two had cutaneous melanoma. The purpose of peripheral TCRbeta sequencing was to test whether ivuxolimab changed TCR sequence diversity and led to clonal T-cell expansion. The paper covers the monotherapy dose-escalation part of the phase I ivuxolimab trial, which included N ≈ 57 patients.

To sequence the TCRbeta CDR3 region, genomic DNA was isolated from the sorted cells. The immunoSEQ Assay was used for sequencing of TCRbeta CDR3 regions. TCRdb mirrors the immuneACCESS table, restricted to in-frame sequences. Some clones are absent from its copies; in checked studies, under half trace to an unresolved V gene, and the reason for the others is unknown. In all, the sample holds around 10,000 clones, and approximately 80% of those were seen once. The ten largest clonotypes hold approximately 21% of the sample. The investigation overall reported the following: After ivuxolimab, more expanded clones were found on average in CD8+ T cells than in CD4+ T cells. The antigen specificity of the peripheral T cells that underwent clonal expansion was not determined. Low levels of normalized T-cell clonal expansion were also shown by some nonresponding patients. At doses of 0.1 to 3.0 mg/kg, clonal expansion of both CD4+ and CD8+ blood T cells was observed from baseline to week 6. Partial responders in the 0.1-3.0 mg/kg groups had among the lowest normalized peripheral clonal expansion, especially among CD8+ T cells.

The receptor was isolated from an adult with an advanced solid tumor such as melanoma, head and neck, liver or kidney cancer. The sequence joins TRBV11-2 to TRBJ1-2, and TRBD1 matches 7 of the central bases. The sequencing used CD4+ or CD8+ T cells sorted from blood, collected in a trial of the OX40 agonist ivuxolimab. The DNA sequence is as follows: TGTGCCAGCAGCTTCAGGGGGGATTGGGAAAACTATGGCTACACCTTC. It codes for CASSFRGDWENYGYTF.